This TCR beta chain came from a study of blood T cell repertoires in COVID-19. The junction had 5 bases not matched to a gene; V was cut back by 2 bases and J by 2 bases. The CDR3 sequence is 16 residues long. Germline V gene sequence: CDR1 SGHDT, CDR2 YYEEEE. Per the study methods: Estimation of nucleated cell counts relied on the amplification of reference gene primers. Clones were read by immunoSEQ multiplex PCR, and TCRdb kept only the in-frame ones, dropping some. The D gene and trimming were derived from the DNA, and the V and J assignments and clone size from that table. The table includes about 260,000 clones, 88% detected once.

The V and J genes are TRBV5-6 and TRBJ2-3, with 10 bases lining up with TRBD2. The receptor was derived from a human donor in a cohort sampled during active COVID-19. Sequenced sample: peripheral blood. CDR3 nucleotides: TGTGCCAGCAGCTTTAGCGGGGGGAGATCCACAGATACGCAGTATTTT. Amino acids: CASSFSGGRSTDTQYF. The whole variable domain, remainder taken from reference TRBV5-6 and TRBJ2-3, is DAGVTQSPTHLIKTRGQQVTLRCSPKSGHDTVSWYQQALGQGPQFIFQYYEEEERQRGNFPDRFSGHQFPNYSSELNVNALLLGDSALYLCASSFSGGRSTDTQYFGPGTRLTVL.